This T cell receptor (beta chain) appears in the sequencing data of a study of blood T cell repertoires in COVID-19. Per the authors' pipeline: Estimated nucleated cell counts came from reference gene primer amplification. Some clones are missing from TCRdb's copy, which holds only in-frame ones; the method was immunoSEQ multiplex PCR. That table gives V, J and clone size, and the DNA gave D and trimming. This table holds 200,000 or so clones, around 86% found once. Germline CDR1 reads SGHRS; CDR2 reads YFSETQ. V was pared by 4 bases and J by 0 bases, with 5 bases of the junction left unmatched. The CDR3 extends over 16 amino acids.

The sequencing sample was made of peripheral blood. This chain connects TRBV5-1 to TRBJ1-4; 8 bases match TRBD1. The TCR comes from a man aged 55 to 70 who had recovered from COVID-19. CDR3 DNA sequence: TGCGCCAGCAGCCCAGGGACAGGATCAACTAATGAAAAACTGTTTTTT. Translation gives CASSPGTGSTNEKLFF.